This entry lists 20 T cell receptor beta chains sequenced from one sample in a study of T cell responses to AZD1222 COVID-19 vaccine. Clones were read by immunoSEQ multiplex PCR, and TCRdb kept only the in-frame ones, dropping some. This table has 150,000 to 180,000 clones, roughly 90% appearing once. This material consisted of peripheral blood, taken on day 0 of AZD1222 vaccination. Receptor source: an adult in good health.

The genes are TRBV19 and TRBJ1-6; D is unclear. This CDR3 is built from 14 residues. The V gene's germline CDR1 is LNHDA and CDR2 SQIVND (reference sequence). V gave up 5 bases and J gave up 0 bases, with 5 bases separating them. CDR3 sequence reads: CASSASSYNSPLHF. The CDR3 DNA reads as TGTGCCAGTAGTGCCAGCTCCTATAATTCACCCCTCCACTTT.

The gene calls are TRBV5-4 and TRBJ1-4; D unresolved. This CDR3 has 13 amino acids. Germline V gives CDR1 SGHNT, CDR2 YYREEE (reference sequence). V was cut by 0 bases and J by 8 bases, with 8 bases left in between. CDR3 nucleotides: TGTGCCAGCAGCTTGGCCCTAGAGGAAAAACTGTTTTTT. It is translated as CASSLALEEKLFF.

Notes on this clone: The junction and the germline gene differ at one end; a read error may be behind it. The V call is TRBV7-7, the J call TRBJ2-2; tentative D call: TRBD1 (6 bases). This CDR3 is built from 14 residues. Germline V gives CDR1 SSHAT, CDR2 FNYEAQ (reference sequence). The CDR3 DNA is TGTGCTAGCACCCAGGGGTCCAACACCGGGGAGCTGTTTTTT. Amino acids: CASTQGSNTGELFF.

This chain connects TRBV18 to TRBJ2-3; 8 bases match TRBD2. J was trimmed by 2 bases and V by 10 bases; bases with no gene match: 8. This CDR3 comprises 14 residues. CDR1 is KGHSH and CDR2 is LQKENI in the germline V gene. The CDR3 nucleotides are TGTGCCACCCCGGGGGGGGTGAACACAGATACGCAGTATTTT. Protein sequence: CATPGGVNTDTQYF.

The chain recombines TRBV19 with TRBJ1-5; a weak D match, TRBD1 (6 bases). This CDR3 has 14 residues. V lost 4 bases and J lost 5, with 12 bases in between. From germline, CDR1 is LNHDA and CDR2 SQIVND (reference sequence). CDR3 nucleotide sequence: TGTGCCAGTAGTACAGGGGAGAGGGATCAGCCCCAGCATTTT. It codes for CASSTGERDQPQHF.

This clone was seen only once. The rearrangement links TRBV6-5 to TRBJ1-2; TRBD1 might be the D (6 bases). V lost 6 bases to trimming and J lost 4 bases, with 12 bases between them. The CDR3 has 13 amino acids. Germline loops: CDR1 MNHEY, CDR2 SVGAGI. The CDR3 here is CASRITGLYGYTF. The CDR3 region has the DNA TGTGCCAGCAGAATTACAGGGCTCTATGGCTACACCTTC.

The chain joins TRBV19 to TRBJ2-2, with a tentative D call TRBD1 (6 bases). This CDR3 region has 14 residues. Deletions cut 6 bases from V and 3 bases from J, with 11 bases between. Germline V gene data show CDR1 as LNHDA and CDR2 as SQIVND (reference sequence). CDR3 region: CASSQQGYTGELFF. CDR3 nucleotides: TGTGCCAGTAGCCAACAGGGTTACACCGGGGAGCTGTTTTTT.

This clone was observed a single time. The CDR3 reads CASSQLGLAGGQETQYF. The CDR3 DNA sequence: TGCGCCAGCAGCCAATTGGGACTAGCGGGGGGCCAAGAGACCCAGTACTTC. J is TRBJ2-5 and V is TRBV4-1, with 15 nucleotides matching TRBD2. Germline assignment: CDR1 MGHRA and CDR2 YSYEKL. The CDR3 is 17 amino acids. The V gene end was trimmed by 2 bases and the J gene end by 1 base; junction bases not matched to a gene: 2.

This clone has a handful of counts. This chain uses TRBV6-5 with TRBJ2-2; no reliable D call. The CDR3 contains 14 residues. Germline loops: CDR1 MNHEY, CDR2 SVGAGI. V dropped 8 bases and J dropped 2 bases, with 12 bases sitting between them. The CDR3 bases are TGTGCCAGCGGGTTGGGAATCAACACCGGGGAGCTGTTTTTT. Residues: CASGLGINTGELFF.

This clone was recorded only once. The V call is TRBV3-1 (or the pseudogene TRBV3-2), the J call TRBJ1-1; maybe TRBD1 (6 bases). This CDR3 is 14 amino acids long. Germline assignment: CDR1 LGHDT and CDR2 YNNKEL (reference sequence). Trimming stripped 5 bases from V and 3 bases from J, with 13 bases between. The CDR3 protein is CASSASDRYTEAFF. CDR3 DNA: TGTGCCAGCAGCGCAAGCGACAGGTACACTGAAGCTTTCTTT.

This clone was detected once. The rearrangement links TRBV7-8 to TRBJ2-7, with 10 bases fitting TRBD1. V trimming: 3 bases; J trimming: 0 bases; junction bases outside the gene matches: 11. Looked up from germline, CDR1 is SGHVS and CDR2 is FQNEAQ. CDR3 length: 18 residues. The CDR3 protein is CASSFYSGTGVLSYEQYF. In DNA form, the CDR3 reads TGTGCCAGCAGCTTCTACTCCGGGACAGGGGTTCTCTCCTACGAGCAGTACTTC.

The chain joins TRBV7-9 to TRBJ1-5, with 9 bases lining up with TRBD1. This CDR3 comprises 15 residues. Germline lookup yields CDR1 SEHNR and CDR2 FQNEAQ (reference sequence). V was clipped by 5 bases and J by 5 bases; unmatched bases: 7. CDR3 DNA: TGTGCCAGCAGCCCTCAAGGGACAGGGCATCAGCCCCAGCATTTT. Amino acid sequence: CASSPQGTGHQPQHF.

This rearrangement joins TRBV7-3 to TRBJ2-1; unclear D gene. The CDR3 sequence is 11 residues long. With 5 bases removed from V and 2 bases from J, the gap between germline ends came to 1 base. Germline CDR1 reads SGHTA; CDR2 reads FQGTGA. DNA for the CDR3: TGTGCCAGCAGCGCCTACAATGAGCAGTTCTTC. Protein product: CASSAYNEQFF.

The V gene is TRBV10-3, the J gene TRBJ1-5; 9 nucleotides align to TRBD1. Unmatched junction bases numbered 7, after V lost 5 bases and J lost 5 bases. The CDR3 length is 15 residues. CDR1 and CDR2 (germline): ENHRY, SYGVKD. CDR3 sequence: CAISPGQGRYQPQHF. The CDR3 DNA sequence: TGTGCCATCAGTCCGGGACAGGGCAGATATCAGCCCCAGCATTTT.

The V call is TRBV7-3, the J call TRBJ2-2, with 7 positions matching TRBD1. This CDR3 comprises 15 residues. After removal of 4 bases from V and 6 bases from J, the junction contained 8 bases not matched to a gene. CDR1 and CDR2 from the germline V gene are SGHTA and FQGTGA. CDR3 in DNA: TGTGCCAGCAGCTCGGACGACAGGGATGCCGGGGAGCTGTTTTTT. Its translation: CASSSDDRDAGELFF.

The chain uses TRBV5-8 and TRBJ2-5; unclear D gene. CDR3 length: 14 residues. Looked up from germline, CDR1 is SGHTS and CDR2 is YDEGEE. Trimming stripped 0 bases from V and 4 bases from J, with 10 bases between. CDR3 nucleotide sequence: TGTGCCAGCAGCTTGGGTGGCTGGGGAGAGACCCAGTACTTC. Translation: CASSLGGWGETQYF.

This clone was recorded once. The J gene is TRBJ2-5, the V gene TRBV5-1; maybe TRBD1 (6 bases). Trimming stripped 0 bases from V and 5 bases from J, with 8 bases between. This CDR3 region has 13 residues. Germline V gene data show CDR1 as SGHRS and CDR2 as YFSETQ. In DNA, the CDR3 is TGCGCCAGCAGCTTGGGGGGGCGGGAGACCCAGTACTTC. It specifies CASSLGGRETQYF.

This rearrangement joins TRBV7-3 to TRBJ2-3; D is unclear. Germline CDR1 is SGHTA and CDR2 is FQGTGA. The CDR3 consists of 13 residues. V lost 0 bases and J 6 bases, leaving 7 bases between the germline ends. The CDR3, as DNA: TGTGCCAGCAGCTTAACGTTTTTGGATACGCAGTATTTT. Amino acid sequence: CASSLTFLDTQYF.

The gene calls are TRBV28 and TRBJ1-1, with 9 positions matching TRBD1. The CDR3 spans 13 residues. V lost 6 bases to trimming and J lost 4 bases; unmatched junction nucleotides: 3. Per the germline V gene, CDR1 is MDHEN and CDR2 is SYDVKM. The CDR3 bases are TGTGCCAGCAGGGGGACAGGGCTCACTGAAGCTTTCTTT. This encodes CASRGTGLTEAFF.

This chain connects TRBV2 to TRBJ1-1; D not resolved. The CDR3 consists of 13 residues. Looked up from germline, CDR1 is SNHLY and CDR2 is FYNNEI. V was trimmed by 4 bases and J by 1 base, leaving 7 bases between them. CDR3 region: CASSGSGNTEAFF. Written as DNA, the CDR3 is TGTGCCAGCAGTGGGTCCGGGAACACTGAAGCTTTCTTT.